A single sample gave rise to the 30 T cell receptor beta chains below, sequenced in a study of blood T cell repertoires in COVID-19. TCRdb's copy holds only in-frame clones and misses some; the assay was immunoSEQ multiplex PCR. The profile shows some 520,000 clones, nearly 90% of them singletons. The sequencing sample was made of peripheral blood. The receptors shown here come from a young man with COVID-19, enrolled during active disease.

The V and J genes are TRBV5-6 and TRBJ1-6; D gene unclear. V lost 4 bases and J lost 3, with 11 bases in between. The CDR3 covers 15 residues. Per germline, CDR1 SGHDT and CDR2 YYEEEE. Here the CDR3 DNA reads TGTGCCAGCAGCACCCAGGCGAGCTATAATTCACCCCTCCACTTT. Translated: CASSTQASYNSPLHF.

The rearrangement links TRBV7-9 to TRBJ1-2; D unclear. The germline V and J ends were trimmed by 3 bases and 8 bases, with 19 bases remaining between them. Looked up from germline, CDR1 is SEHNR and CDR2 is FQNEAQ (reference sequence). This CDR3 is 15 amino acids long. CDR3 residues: CASSLGGRLEGGYTF. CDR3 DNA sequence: TGTGCCAGCAGCTTGGGAGGGAGACTAGAAGGGGGCTACACCTTC.

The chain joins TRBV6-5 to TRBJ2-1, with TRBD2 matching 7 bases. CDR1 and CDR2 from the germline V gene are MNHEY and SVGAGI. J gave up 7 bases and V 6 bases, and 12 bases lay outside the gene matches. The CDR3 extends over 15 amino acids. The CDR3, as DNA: TGTGCCAGCAGCCCCCTGAGCGGGGCAGGGAATGAGCAGTTCTTC. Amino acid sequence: CASSPLSGAGNEQFF.

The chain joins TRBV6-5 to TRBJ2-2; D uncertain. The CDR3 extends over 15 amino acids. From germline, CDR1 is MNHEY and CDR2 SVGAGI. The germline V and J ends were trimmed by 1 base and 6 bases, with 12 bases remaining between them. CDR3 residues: CASSYFGPDAGELFF. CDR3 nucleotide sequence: TGTGCCAGCAGTTACTTCGGTCCCGATGCCGGGGAGCTGTTTTTT.

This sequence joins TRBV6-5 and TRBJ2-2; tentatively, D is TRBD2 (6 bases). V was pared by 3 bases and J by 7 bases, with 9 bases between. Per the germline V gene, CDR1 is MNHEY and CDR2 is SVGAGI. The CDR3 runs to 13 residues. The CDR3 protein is CASSYGGNGELFF. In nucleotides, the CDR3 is TGTGCCAGCAGTTATGGGGGGAACGGGGAGCTGTTTTTT.

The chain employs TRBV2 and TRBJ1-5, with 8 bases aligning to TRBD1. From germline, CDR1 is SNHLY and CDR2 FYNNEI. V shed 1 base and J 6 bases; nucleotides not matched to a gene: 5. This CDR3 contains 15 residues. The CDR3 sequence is CASSEVGRGLQPQHF. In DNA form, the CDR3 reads TGTGCCAGCAGTGAAGTCGGCAGGGGGCTTCAGCCCCAGCATTTT.

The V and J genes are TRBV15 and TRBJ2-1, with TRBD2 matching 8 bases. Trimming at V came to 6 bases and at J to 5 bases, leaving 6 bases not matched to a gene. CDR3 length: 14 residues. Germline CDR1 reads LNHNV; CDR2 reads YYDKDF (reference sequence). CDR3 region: CATRTTSGDNEQFF. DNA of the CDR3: TGTGCCACCAGAACCACTAGCGGAGACAATGAGCAGTTCTTC.

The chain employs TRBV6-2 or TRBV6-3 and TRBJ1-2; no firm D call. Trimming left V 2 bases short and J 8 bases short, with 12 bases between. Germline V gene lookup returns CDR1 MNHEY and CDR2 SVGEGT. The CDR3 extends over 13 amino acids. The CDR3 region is CASSYPSVAGYTF. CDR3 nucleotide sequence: TGTGCCAGCAGTTACCCGTCCGTAGCGGGCTACACCTTC.

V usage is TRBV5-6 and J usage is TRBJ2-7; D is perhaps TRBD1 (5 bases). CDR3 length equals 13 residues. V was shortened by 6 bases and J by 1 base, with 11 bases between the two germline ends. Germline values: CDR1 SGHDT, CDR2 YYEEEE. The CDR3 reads CASKSAGSYEQYF. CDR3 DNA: TGTGCCAGCAAATCGGCAGGGTCCTACGAGCAGTACTTC. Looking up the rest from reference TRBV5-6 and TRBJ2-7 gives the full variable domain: DAGVTQSPTHLIKTRGQQVTLRCSPKSGHDTVSWYQQALGQGPQFIFQYYEEEERQRGNFPDRFSGHQFPNYSSELNVNALLLGDSALYLCASKSAGSYEQYFGPGTRLTVT.

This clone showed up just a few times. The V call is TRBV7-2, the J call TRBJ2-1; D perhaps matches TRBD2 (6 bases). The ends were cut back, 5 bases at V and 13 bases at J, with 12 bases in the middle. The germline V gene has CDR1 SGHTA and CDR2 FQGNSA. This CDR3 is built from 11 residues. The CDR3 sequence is CASSPGTGQFF. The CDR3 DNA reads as TGTGCCAGCAGCCCCGGGACTGGTCAGTTCTTC.

The CDR3 nucleotides read TGTGCCAGCAGCTTATCCGGGACAGGGGGCGATTTGGGCTACACCTTC. Its protein product is CASSLSGTGGDLGYTF. This chain uses TRBV5-5 with TRBJ1-2, with 12 bases identical to TRBD1. Germline CDR1 reads SGHKS; CDR2 reads YYEKEE (reference sequence). V gave up 2 bases and J gave up 8 bases; unmatched junction bases: 10. CDR3 length equals 16 residues.

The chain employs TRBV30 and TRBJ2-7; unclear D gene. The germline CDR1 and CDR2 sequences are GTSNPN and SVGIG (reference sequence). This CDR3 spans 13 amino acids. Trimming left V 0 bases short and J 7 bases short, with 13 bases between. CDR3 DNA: TGTGCCTGGAGTGTAAATCGTCGTAAAGAGCAGTACTTC. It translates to CAWSVNRRKEQYF.

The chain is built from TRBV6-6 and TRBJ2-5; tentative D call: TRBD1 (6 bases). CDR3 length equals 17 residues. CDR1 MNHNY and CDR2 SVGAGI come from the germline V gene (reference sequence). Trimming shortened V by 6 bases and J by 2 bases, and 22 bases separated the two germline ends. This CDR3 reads CASRRPAVTGTQETQYF. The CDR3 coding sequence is TGTGCCAGCAGACGACCAGCCGTGACAGGTACTCAAGAGACCCAGTACTTC.

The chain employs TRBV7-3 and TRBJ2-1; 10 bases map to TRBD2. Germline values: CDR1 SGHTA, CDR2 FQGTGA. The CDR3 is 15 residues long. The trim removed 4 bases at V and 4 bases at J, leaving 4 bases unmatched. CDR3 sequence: CASSSRTSGYNEQFF. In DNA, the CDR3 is TGTGCCAGCAGCTCTAGGACTAGCGGTTACAATGAGCAGTTCTTC.

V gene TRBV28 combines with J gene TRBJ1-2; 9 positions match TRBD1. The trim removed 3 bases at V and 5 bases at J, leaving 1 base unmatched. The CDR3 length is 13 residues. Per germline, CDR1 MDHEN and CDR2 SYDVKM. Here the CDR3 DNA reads TGTGCCAGCAGTTTCGGGACAGGGTATGGCTACACCTTC. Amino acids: CASSFGTGYGYTF.

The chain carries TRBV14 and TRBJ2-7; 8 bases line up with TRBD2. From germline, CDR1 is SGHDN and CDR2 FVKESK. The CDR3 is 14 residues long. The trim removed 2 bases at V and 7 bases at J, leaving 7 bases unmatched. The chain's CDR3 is CASSQFLAGPEQYF. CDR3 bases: TGTGCCAGCAGCCAATTTCTAGCGGGCCCAGAGCAGTACTTC.

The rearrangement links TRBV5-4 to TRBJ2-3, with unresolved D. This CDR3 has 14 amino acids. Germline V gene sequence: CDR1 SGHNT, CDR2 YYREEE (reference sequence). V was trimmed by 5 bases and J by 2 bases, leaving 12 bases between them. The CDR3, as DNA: TGTGCCAGCAGATCAGGCAGGCCCACAGATACGCAGTATTTT. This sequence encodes CASRSGRPTDTQYF. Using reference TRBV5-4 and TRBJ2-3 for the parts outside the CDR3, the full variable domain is ETGVTQSPTHLIKTRGQQVTLRCSSQSGHNTVSWYQQALGQGPQFIFQYYREEENGRGNFPPRFSGLQFPNYSSELNVNALELDDSALYLCASRSGRPTDTQYFGPGTRLTVL.

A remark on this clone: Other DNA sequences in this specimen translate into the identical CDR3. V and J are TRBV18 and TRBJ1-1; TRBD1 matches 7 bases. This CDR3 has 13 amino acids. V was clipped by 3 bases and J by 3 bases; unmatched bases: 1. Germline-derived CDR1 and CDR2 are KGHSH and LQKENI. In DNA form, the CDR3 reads TGTGCCAGCTCACCGGACAGGTACACTGAAGCTTTCTTT. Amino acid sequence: CASSPDRYTEAFF.

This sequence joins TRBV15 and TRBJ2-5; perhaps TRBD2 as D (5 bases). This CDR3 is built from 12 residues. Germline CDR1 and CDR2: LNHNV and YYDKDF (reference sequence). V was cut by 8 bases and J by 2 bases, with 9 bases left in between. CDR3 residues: CATGRDQETQYF. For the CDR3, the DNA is TGTGCCACCGGTCGGGATCAAGAGACCCAGTACTTC.

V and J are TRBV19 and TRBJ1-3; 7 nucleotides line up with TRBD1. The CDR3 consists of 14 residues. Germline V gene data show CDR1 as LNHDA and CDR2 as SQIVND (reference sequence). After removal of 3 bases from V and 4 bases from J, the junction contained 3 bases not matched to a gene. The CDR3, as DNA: TGTGCCAGTAGTATGACAGGGACCGGAAACACCATATATTTT. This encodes CASSMTGTGNTIYF. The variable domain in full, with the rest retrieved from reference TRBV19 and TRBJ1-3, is DGGITQSPKYLFRKEGQNVTLSCEQNLNHDAMYWYRQDPGQGLRLIYYSQIVNDFQKGDIAEGYSVSREKKESFPLTVTSAQKNPTAFYLCASSMTGTGNTIYFGEGSWLTVV.

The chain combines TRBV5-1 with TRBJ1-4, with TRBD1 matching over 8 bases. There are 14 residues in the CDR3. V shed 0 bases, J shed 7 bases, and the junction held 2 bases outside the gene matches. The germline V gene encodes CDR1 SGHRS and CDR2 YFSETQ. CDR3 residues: CASSLGTGSEKLFF. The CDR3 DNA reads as TGCGCCAGCAGCTTGGGGACAGGGTCTGAAAAACTGTTTTTT. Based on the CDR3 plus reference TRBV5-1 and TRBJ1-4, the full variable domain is KAGVTQTPRYLIKTRGQQVTLSCSPISGHRSVSWYQQTPGQGLQFLFEYFSETQRNKGNFPGRFSGRQFSNSRSEMNVSTLELGDSALYLCASSLGTGSEKLFFGSGTQLSVL.

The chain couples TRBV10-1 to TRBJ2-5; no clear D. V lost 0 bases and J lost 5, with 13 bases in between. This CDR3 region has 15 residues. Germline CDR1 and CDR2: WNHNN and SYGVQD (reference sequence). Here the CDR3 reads CASSESMTGGETQYF. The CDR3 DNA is TGCGCCAGCAGTGAGTCGATGACGGGTGGGGAGACCCAGTACTTC.

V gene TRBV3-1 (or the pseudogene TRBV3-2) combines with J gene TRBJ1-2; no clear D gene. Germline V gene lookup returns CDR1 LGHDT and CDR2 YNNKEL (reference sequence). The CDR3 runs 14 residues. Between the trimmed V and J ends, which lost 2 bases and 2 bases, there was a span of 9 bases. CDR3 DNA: TGTGCCAGCAGCCAACCGGGGAGGAACTATGGCTACACCTTC. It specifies CASSQPGRNYGYTF.

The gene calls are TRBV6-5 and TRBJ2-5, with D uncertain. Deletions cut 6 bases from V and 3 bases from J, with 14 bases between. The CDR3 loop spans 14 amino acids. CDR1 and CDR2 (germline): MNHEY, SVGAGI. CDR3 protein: CASRFSQSKETQYF. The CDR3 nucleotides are TGTGCCAGCAGATTCTCCCAGTCGAAAGAGACCCAGTACTTC.

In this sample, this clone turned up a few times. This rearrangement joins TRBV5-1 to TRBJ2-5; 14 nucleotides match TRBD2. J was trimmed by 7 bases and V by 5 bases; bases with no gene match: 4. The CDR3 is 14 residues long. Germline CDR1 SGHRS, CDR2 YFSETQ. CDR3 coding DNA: TGCGCCAGCAGGCCCGGGACTAGCGGGGGGACCCAGTACTTC. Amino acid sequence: CASRPGTSGGTQYF. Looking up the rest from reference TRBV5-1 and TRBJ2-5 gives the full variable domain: KAGVTQTPRYLIKTRGQQVTLSCSPISGHRSVSWYQQTPGQGLQFLFEYFSETQRNKGNFPGRFSGRQFSNSRSEMNVSTLELGDSALYLCASRPGTSGGTQYFGPGTRLLVL.

The CDR3 DNA sequence: TGCGCCAGCAGCTTGTATGAATTTGAGGGTGAGCAGTTCTTC. Its translation: CASSLYEFEGEQFF. The chain links TRBV5-1 to TRBJ2-1; tentatively, D is TRBD2 (5 bases). Deletions cut 1 base from V and 9 bases from J, with 14 bases between. The CDR3 has 14 residues. Germline V gene lookup returns CDR1 SGHRS and CDR2 YFSETQ.

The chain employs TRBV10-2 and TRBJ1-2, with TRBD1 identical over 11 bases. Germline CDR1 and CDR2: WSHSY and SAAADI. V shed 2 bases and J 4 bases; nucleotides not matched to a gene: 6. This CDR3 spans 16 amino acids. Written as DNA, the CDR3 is TGCGCCAGCAGTGAGGGGACAGGGGGTAGAGGCTATGGCTACACCTTC. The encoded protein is CASSEGTGGRGYGYTF.

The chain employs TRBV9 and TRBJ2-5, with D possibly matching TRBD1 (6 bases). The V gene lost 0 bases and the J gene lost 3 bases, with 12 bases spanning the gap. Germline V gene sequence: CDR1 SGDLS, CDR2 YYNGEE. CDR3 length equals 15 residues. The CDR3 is CASSVGQVVEETQYF. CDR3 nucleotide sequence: TGTGCCAGCAGCGTAGGACAGGTCGTGGAAGAGACCCAGTACTTC. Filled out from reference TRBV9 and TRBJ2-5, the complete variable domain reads DSGVTQTPKHLITATGQRVTLRCSPRSGDLSVYWYQQSLDQGLQFLIQYYNGEERAKGNILERFSAQQFPDLHSELNLSSLELGDSALYFCASSVGQVVEETQYFGPGTRLLVL.

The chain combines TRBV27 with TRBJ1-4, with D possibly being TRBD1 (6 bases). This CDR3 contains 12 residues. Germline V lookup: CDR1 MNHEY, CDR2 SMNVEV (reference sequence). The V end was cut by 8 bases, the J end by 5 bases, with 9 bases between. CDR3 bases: TGTGCCAGCGGACAGTGGAATGAAAAACTGTTTTTT. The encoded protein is CASGQWNEKLFF.

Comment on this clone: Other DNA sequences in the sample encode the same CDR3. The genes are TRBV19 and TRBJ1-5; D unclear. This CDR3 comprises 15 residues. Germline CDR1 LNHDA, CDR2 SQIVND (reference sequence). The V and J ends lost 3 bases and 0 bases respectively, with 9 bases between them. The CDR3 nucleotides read TGTGCCAGTAGTATCTCGGAGTATAGCAATCAGCCCCAGCATTTT. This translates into CASSISEYSNQPQHF.